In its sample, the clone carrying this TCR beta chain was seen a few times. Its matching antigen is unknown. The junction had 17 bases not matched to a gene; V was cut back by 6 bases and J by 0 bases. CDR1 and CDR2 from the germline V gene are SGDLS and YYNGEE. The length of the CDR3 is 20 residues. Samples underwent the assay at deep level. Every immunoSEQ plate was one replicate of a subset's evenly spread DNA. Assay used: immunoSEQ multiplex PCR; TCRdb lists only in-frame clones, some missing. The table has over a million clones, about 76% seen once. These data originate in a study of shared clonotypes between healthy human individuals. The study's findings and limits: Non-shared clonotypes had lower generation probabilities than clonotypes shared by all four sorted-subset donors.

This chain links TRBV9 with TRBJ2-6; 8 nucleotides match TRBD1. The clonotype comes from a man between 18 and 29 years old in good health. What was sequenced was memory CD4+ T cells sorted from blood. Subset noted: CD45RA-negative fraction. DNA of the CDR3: TGTGCCAGCATGAGTAGTTACCGGGACAGGTCCTACTCTGGGGCCAACGTCCTGACTTTC. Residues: CASMSSYRDRSYSGANVLTF. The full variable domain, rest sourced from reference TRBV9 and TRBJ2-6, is DSGVTQTPKHLITATGQRVTLRCSPRSGDLSVYWYQQSLDQGLQFLIQYYNGEERAKGNILERFSAQQFPDLHSELNLSSLELGDSALYFCASMSSYRDRSYSGANVLTFGAGSRLTVL.